Listed below are T cell receptor beta chains from one sample, sequenced in a study of robustness of blood B and T cell sequencing. TCRdb analysed the PCR reads with MiXCR anew, one entry per CDR3 protein. This sample carries fewer than 1,500 distinct CDR3 sequences, approximately 61% of them seen once, and the ten largest clones take around 40%. What was sequenced was peripheral blood. The origin of the receptors is a human donor in good health. Each CDR3 is given with its conserved first and last residue. D genes are given only for firm matches. Size values are once, few and many counts, or a class for expanded clones, and some rows have none.

>TRBJ2-7|TRBV28|TRBD2|NA
TGTGCCAGCAGTAGTAGCGGGGGGGCCCAGGGATACGAGCAGTACTTC
CASSSSGGAQGYEQYF
>TRBJ1-5|TRBV6-1|NA|few
TGTGCCAGCAGGAGGTTGCAACTGAGCAATCAGCCCCAGCATTTT
CASRRLQLSNQPQHF
>TRBJ1-2|TRBV21-1|NA|NA
TGTGCCAGCAGCAAAAGAAGGGATACGAGCTATGGCTACACCTTC
CASSKRRDTSYGYTF
>TRBJ2-7|TRBV5-1|TRBD1|once
TGCGCCAGCAGCCTCCCCGGGACAGGGCTTAACGAGCAGTACTTC
CASSLPGTGLNEQYF
>TRBJ2-5|TRBV10-1|NA|NA
TGCGCCAGCAGTGAGTCGCGCCAGGGACATAGAGAGACCCAGTACTTC
CASSESRQGHRETQYF
>TRBJ1-5|TRBV9|NA|NA
TGTGCCAGCAGCGTAGGGGCGGACAATCAGCCCCAGCATTTT
CASSVGADNQPQHF
>TRBJ2-3|TRBV7-6|NA|few
TGTGCCAGCAGCTTCAGCCGGACGGGAGATACGCAGTATTTT
CASSFSRTGDTQYF
>TRBJ2-3|TRBV27|TRBD2|NA
TGTGCCAGCAGTTCCCGCATTGGACTAGCGGGACGGGATACGCAGTATTTT
CASSSRIGLAGRDTQYF
>TRBJ1-1|TRBV11-1|NA|few
TGTGCCAGCAGCCGCCTGATTGGGAACACTGAAGCTTTCTTT
CASSRLIGNTEAFF
>TRBJ2-7|TRBV10-3|NA|NA
TGTGCCATCAGTGAGACAAACTACGAGCAGTACTTC
CAISETNYEQYF
>TRBJ1-5|TRBV30|NA|NA
TGTGCCTGGAGTGGGCCCGGGGGGAACGCTGTGGGGCCCCAGCATTTT
CAWSGPGGNAVGPQHF
>TRBJ2-2|TRBV30|TRBD1|NA
TGTGCCGGGGGACAGGGACGCGACACCGGGGAGCTGTTTTTT
CAGGQGRDTGELFF
>TRBJ2-7|TRBV20-1|TRBD2|NA
TGCAGTGCTAGGTTTCAGCGGGGGGGCCCTTTATACGAGCAGTACTTC
CSARFQRGGPLYEQYF
>TRBJ2-6|TRBV11-2|NA|once
TGTGCCAGCAGCGCGACCGTCCACTCTGGGGCCAACGTCCTGACTTTC
CASSATVHSGANVLTF
>TRBJ2-7|TRBV10-3|TRBD1|NA
TGTGCCATCAGTGACCCGGGACAGGGTACCTACGAGCAGTACTTC
CAISDPGQGTYEQYF
>TRBJ2-7|TRBV20-1|NA|NA
TGCAGTGCTAGTGGTTGGGCCAGGGGGGGCTCCTACGAGCAGTACTTC
CSASGWARGGSYEQYF
>TRBJ2-1|TRBV12-3/TRBV12-4|NA|NA
TGTGCCAGCATCATACAGGGTGTTGAGCAGTTCTTC
CASIIQGVEQFF
>TRBJ2-7|TRBV6-6|NA|NA
TGTGCCAGCAGTTGGACGTCAAAGAGGAACGAGCAGTACTTC
CASSWTSKRNEQYF
>TRBJ2-4|TRBV5-4|NA|NA
TGTGCCAGCAGCTTGGAACCCGGGACCCTAGCCAAAAACATTCAGTACTTC
CASSLEPGTLAKNIQYF
>TRBJ2-3|TRBV5-1|NA|NA
TGCGCCAGCAGCTTGGAGGAGGTCACAGATACGCAGTATTTT
CASSLEEVTDTQYF
>TRBJ2-7|TRBV5-1|TRBD2|NA
TGCGCCAGCAGCGGACTAGCGGGGACCTACGAGCAGTACTTC
CASSGLAGTYEQYF
>TRBJ1-5|TRBV7-9|NA|NA
TGTGCCAGCAGCCGATATAGCAATCAGCCCCAGCATTTT
CASSRYSNQPQHF
>TRBJ2-2|TRBV18|NA|once
TGTGCCAACTCACCACGGCAGGGGTCCGGGGAGCTGTTTTTT
CANSPRQGSGELFF
>TRBJ2-7|TRBV7-9|TRBD2|once
TGTGCCAGCAGTACTAGCGGGGGGAACTACGAGCAGTACTTC
CASSTSGGNYEQYF
>TRBJ1-2|TRBV5-4|NA|NA
TGTGCCAGCAGCTTCGACTTTAACTATGGCTACACCTTC
CASSFDFNYGYTF
>TRBJ1-1|TRBV5-5|TRBD1|few
TGTGCCAGCAGGTTGGGACAGGGGGGCACTGAAGCTTTCTTT
CASRLGQGGTEAFF
>TRBJ2-1|TRBV6-2/TRBV6-3|TRBD2|NA
TGTGCCAGCAGGGGACTAGTTTCCCATGAGCAGTTCTTC
CASRGLVSHEQFF
>TRBJ1-5|TRBV20-1|TRBD1|NA
TGCAGTGCTAGCTCTACAGGGGTTAGTAATCAGCCCCAGCATTTT
CSASSTGVSNQPQHF
>TRBJ1-2|TRBV6-1|TRBD1|NA
TGTGCCAGCAGTAATCGACAGGGGATTAACTATGGCTACACCTTC
CASSNRQGINYGYTF
>TRBJ2-7|TRBV5-4|NA|few
TGTGCCAGCAGCGCGGGGCCTGATCCCTCCTACGAGCAGTACTTC
CASSAGPDPSYEQYF
>TRBJ2-3|TRBV20-1|NA|NA
TGCAGTGCTATCGGGGGAGAAAGCACAGATACGCAGTATTTT
CSAIGGESTDTQYF
>TRBJ2-2|TRBV11-1|NA|NA
TGTGCCAGCAGCTATTCGTCAAACACCGGGGAGCTGTTTTTT
CASSYSSNTGELFF
>TRBJ2-1|TRBV4-2|TRBD2|NA
TGTGCCAGCAGCCAAGGACTAGCGGGTTACAATGAGCAGTTCTTC
CASSQGLAGYNEQFF
>TRBJ2-7|TRBV7-9|NA|NA
TGTGCCAGCAGCTTAACACTTACCTACGAGCAGTACTTC
CASSLTLTYEQYF
>TRBJ2-5|TRBV13|NA|NA
TGTGCCAGCAGCTTAGCCCACGGAGAAGGACCCGGACAAGAGACCCAGTACTTC
CASSLAHGEGPGQETQYF
>TRBJ1-1|TRBV10-3|NA|NA
TGTGCCATCATGACAGGACTGAACACTGAAGCTTTCTTT
CAIMTGLNTEAFF
>TRBJ2-7|TRBV9|NA|NA
TGTGCCAGCAGCGCCGGGACACTGGAACTCGAGCAGTACTTC
CASSAGTLELEQYF
>TRBJ2-2|TRBV5-5|TRBD1|NA
TGTGCCAGCAGCCAGACGGCCGGGACAGGGGGCCAAAACGGGGAGCTGTTTTTT
CASSQTAGTGGQNGELFF
>TRBJ2-7|TRBV28|NA|NA
TGTGCCAGCAGTTTGATGTTGGGAACCTACGAGCAGTACTTC
CASSLMLGTYEQYF
>TRBJ1-1|TRBV20-1|NA|NA
TGCAGTGCTAGAGATCAGAGGAACACTGAAGCTTTCTTT
CSARDQRNTEAFF
>TRBJ1-3|TRBV18|NA|NA
TGTGCCAGCTCGCCGGGACTCTCTGGAAACACCATATATTTT
CASSPGLSGNTIYF
>TRBJ1-1|TRBV19|NA|NA
TGTGCCAGTAGTTGGGGCGGCAACACTGAAGCTTTCTTT
CASSWGGNTEAFF
>TRBJ1-2|TRBV20-1|TRBD1|NA
TGCAGTGCACCGGGACAGGGCTACACCTTC
CSAPGQGYTF
>TRBJ2-3|TRBV7-4|TRBD2|NA
TGTGCCAGCAGCACTACTAGCGGGGGGGCTACAGATACGCAGTATTTT
CASSTTSGGATDTQYF
>TRBJ1-1|TRBV6-1|NA|large
TGTGCCAGCAGGGCAGGGAGGACGAAGGAAGCTTTCTTT
CASRAGRTKEAFF
>TRBJ2-2|TRBV5-1|NA|NA
TGCGCCAGCAGCTTGGCAGGGCAGCACACCGGGGAGCTGTTTTTT
CASSLAGQHTGELFF
>TRBJ2-6|TRBV10-1|NA|few
TGCGCCAGCAGTGAATCTGGGGCCAACGTCCTGACTTTC
CASSESGANVLTF
>TRBJ1-6|TRBV10-2|TRBD1|few
TGCGCCAGCAGCCGGGACAGGGGGGCCAATAGGTCACCCCTCCACTTT
CASSRDRGANRSPLHF
>TRBJ2-1|TRBV5-1|NA|NA
TGCGCCAGCAGCCCCGAAGAGGATTATTACAATGAGCAGTTCTTC
CASSPEEDYYNEQFF
>TRBJ1-1|TRBV7-6|NA|few
TGTGCCAGCAGCTCCACACCAAGAGGGGGGGGCCAGAACACTGAAGCTTTCTTT
CASSSTPRGGGQNTEAFF
>TRBJ2-3|TRBV7-3|NA|large
TGTGCCAGCAGCTCTGGGGTTTCCGCAGATACGCAGTATTTT
CASSSGVSADTQYF
>TRBJ2-3|TRBV6-4|NA|NA
TGTGCCAGCAGTGACTCAGGAGGGAGCGGGACAGATACGCAGTATTTT
CASSDSGGSGTDTQYF
>TRBJ2-1|TRBV24-1|NA|NA
TGTGCCACCAGTGATTTGATGGGGGGCTCGGTCAATGAGCAGTTCTTC
CATSDLMGGSVNEQFF
>TRBJ1-1|TRBV5-5|NA|NA
TGTGCCAGCAGCTTAACCATGAACACTGAAGCTTTCTTT
CASSLTMNTEAFF
>TRBJ2-3|TRBV5-4|NA|NA
TGTGCCAGTAAGGAAGGGATTAGCACAGATACGCAGTATTTT
CASKEGISTDTQYF